Presented here are 3 T cell receptor beta chains from one specimen sequenced in a study of T cells in Graves' hyperthyroidism and ophthalmopathy. From RNA transcripts, TCR beta CDR3 regions were amplified. Researchers ran a first-round RT-PCR on the TCR CDR3 using the HTBI primer set. In TCRdb, the multiplex PCR reads were re-called with MiXCR into one record per CDR3 protein. The table has about 250,000 distinct CDR3 sequences, around 26% seen once. Sequencing was carried out using blood. These receptors came from a middle-aged woman with Graves' ophthalmopathy.

The rearrangement uses TRBV6-2 or TRBV6-3 and TRBJ2-7, with D unresolved. The CDR3 totals 16 residues. CDR1 MNHEY and CDR2 SVGEGT come from the germline V gene. Deletions cut 5 bases from V and 0 bases from J, with 17 bases between. The CDR3 DNA reads TGTGCCAGCAGTGGATCGTGGGGATTGAGCTCCTACGAGCAGTACTTC. Encoded protein: CASSGSWGLSSYEQYF.

This clonotype was observed many times. The gene calls are TRBV7-2 and TRBJ2-7; D is undetermined. The CDR3 has 14 amino acids. Per germline, CDR1 SGHTA and CDR2 FQGNSA. Trimming stripped 1 base from V and 4 bases from J, with 11 bases between. The CDR3 region is CASSLGGKKYEQYF. The CDR3 DNA reads as TGTGCCAGCAGCTTAGGTGGGAAGAAGTACGAGCAGTACTTC.

The CDR3 loop reads CASSFSVVTEAFF. The CDR3 DNA follows: TGTGCCAGCAGTTTCTCGGTCGTCACTGAAGCTTTCTTT. The chain has TRBV27 and TRBJ1-1; D gene uncertain. The V and J ends lost 3 bases and 4 bases respectively, with 9 bases between them. Germline CDR1 is MNHEY and CDR2 is SMNVEV (reference sequence). This CDR3 is built from 13 residues.